This TCR beta chain was observed in a study of Ad26.COV2.S vaccination and SARS-CoV-2 variants. Regarding treatment: roughly 19 received Ad26.COV2.S at low or high dose, single or two shots; five or six received placebo; per-sample allocation not given. Day 63 after the first vaccine or placebo injection was the time point for sampling. Germline V gene data show CDR1 as ENHRY and CDR2 as SYGVKD. The J segment lost 3 bases and the V segment lost 5 bases, leaving 7 bases of the junction unmatched. The CDR3 consists of 15 residues. The repertoire was sequenced with immunoSEQ multiplex PCR; TCRdb's copy has only in-frame clones and lacks some. The top ten hold about 4.4% of the sample, which has 400,000 to 450,000 clones, about 92% seen once.

The source material was peripheral blood, sampled in a trial of Ad26.COV2.S vaccine versus placebo. The receptor was isolated from a person between 18 and 65 years old who received the Ad26.COV2.S COVID-19 vaccine or a placebo. This chain connects TRBV10-3 to TRBJ1-1; 9 nucleotides line up with TRBD1. CDR3 sequence: CAISTGTGLYTEAFF. Written as DNA, the CDR3 is TGTGCCATCAGTACCGGGACAGGGTTATACACTGAAGCTTTCTTT.